This TCR beta chain emerged from a study of blood T cell repertoires in COVID-19. Study-wide background: PBMCs, B-cell-depleted T cells, or T cells provided the cDNA or gDNA that made up the material.

In the original workflow: Amplifying reference gene primers gave estimates of nucleated cell counts. Method: immunoSEQ multiplex PCR; TCRdb's copy keeps in-frame clones and lacks some. The V and J calls and the clone size are those of that table, but D and trimming were determined from the DNA. The data show around 450,000 clones, with 87% seen just once and about 2.1% held by the top ten. V was shortened by 3 bases and J by 4 bases, with 12 bases between the two germline ends. The CDR3 sequence is 14 residues long. Germline V gene lookup returns CDR1 PRHDT and CDR2 FYEKMQ (reference sequence). The receptor was isolated from a young woman with acute COVID-19. This chain links TRBV13 with TRBJ2-5, with a weak D call TRBD1 (5 bases). Sequenced sample: PBMCs or T cells enriched from blood (not recorded which). The CDR3 coding sequence is TGTGCCAGCAGCTTGAGGCAGGGTGGAGAGACCCAGTACTTC. Its translation: CASSLRQGGETQYF.